Included here is one TCR beta chain sequence, with context. Study processing details: Estimation of nucleated cell counts relied on the amplification of reference gene primers. Assay used: immunoSEQ multiplex PCR; TCRdb lists only in-frame clones, some missing. V and J calls and clone size are those listed in that table; D and trimming were worked out from the DNA. In the table there are approximately 86,000 clones, about 89% of which are singletons. The sample originates from a study of blood T cell repertoires in COVID-19. Study overall: Sources were T cells, B-cell-depleted T cells, or PBMCs; the material itself was cDNA or gDNA.

Germline V gene sequence: CDR1 MDHEN, CDR2 SYDVKM. The CDR3 runs to 15 residues. J was trimmed by 11 bases and V by 6 bases; bases with no gene match: 11. The chain is built from TRBV28 and TRBJ1-6; 9 bases are shared with TRBD1. Sequencing used peripheral blood. The TCR originated in a man aged 45-65 years with acute or convalescent COVID-19. The CDR3 nucleotides read TGTGCCAGCAGCCCACCCGGGACAGGGAAAGCACCCCTCCACTTT. Amino acid sequence: CASSPPGTGKAPLHF. Combining the CDR3 with reference TRBV28 and TRBJ1-6 gives the whole variable domain DVKVTQSSRYLVKRTGEKVFLECVQDMDHENMFWYRQDPGLGLRLIYFSYDVKMKEKGDIPEGYSVSREKKERFSLILESASTNQTSMYLCASSPPGTGKAPLHFGNGTRLTVT.